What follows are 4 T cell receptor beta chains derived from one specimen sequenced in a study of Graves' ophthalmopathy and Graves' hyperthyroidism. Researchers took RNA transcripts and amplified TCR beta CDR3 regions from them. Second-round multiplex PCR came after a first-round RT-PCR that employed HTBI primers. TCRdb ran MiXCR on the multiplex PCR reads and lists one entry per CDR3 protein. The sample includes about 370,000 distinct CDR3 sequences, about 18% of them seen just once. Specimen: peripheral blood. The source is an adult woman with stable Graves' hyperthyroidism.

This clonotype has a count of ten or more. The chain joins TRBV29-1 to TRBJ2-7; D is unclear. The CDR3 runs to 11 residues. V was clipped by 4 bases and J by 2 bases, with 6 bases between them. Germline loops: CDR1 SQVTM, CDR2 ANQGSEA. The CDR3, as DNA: TGCAGCGTTGGCGGAGCCTACGAGCAGTACTTC. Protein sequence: CSVGGAYEQYF.

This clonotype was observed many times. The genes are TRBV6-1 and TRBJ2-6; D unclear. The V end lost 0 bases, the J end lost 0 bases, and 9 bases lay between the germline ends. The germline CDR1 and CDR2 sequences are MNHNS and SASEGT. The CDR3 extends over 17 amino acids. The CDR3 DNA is TGTGCCAGCAGTGAAGCGGGCAGGCCCTCTGGGGCCAACGTCCTGACTTTC. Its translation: CASSEAGRPSGANVLTF.

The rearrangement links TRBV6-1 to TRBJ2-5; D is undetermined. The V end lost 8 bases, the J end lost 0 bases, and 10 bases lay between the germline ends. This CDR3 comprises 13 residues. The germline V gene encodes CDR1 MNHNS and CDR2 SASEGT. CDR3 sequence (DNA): TGTGCCAGCTTAATCACGTACCAAGAGACCCAGTACTTC. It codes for CASLITYQETQYF.

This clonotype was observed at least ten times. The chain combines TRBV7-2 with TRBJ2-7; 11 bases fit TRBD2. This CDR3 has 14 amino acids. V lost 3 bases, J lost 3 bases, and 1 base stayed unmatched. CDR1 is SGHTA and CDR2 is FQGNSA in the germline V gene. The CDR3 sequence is CASSFLAGGYEQYF. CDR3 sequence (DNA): TGTGCCAGCAGCTTCCTAGCGGGGGGCTACGAGCAGTACTTC.